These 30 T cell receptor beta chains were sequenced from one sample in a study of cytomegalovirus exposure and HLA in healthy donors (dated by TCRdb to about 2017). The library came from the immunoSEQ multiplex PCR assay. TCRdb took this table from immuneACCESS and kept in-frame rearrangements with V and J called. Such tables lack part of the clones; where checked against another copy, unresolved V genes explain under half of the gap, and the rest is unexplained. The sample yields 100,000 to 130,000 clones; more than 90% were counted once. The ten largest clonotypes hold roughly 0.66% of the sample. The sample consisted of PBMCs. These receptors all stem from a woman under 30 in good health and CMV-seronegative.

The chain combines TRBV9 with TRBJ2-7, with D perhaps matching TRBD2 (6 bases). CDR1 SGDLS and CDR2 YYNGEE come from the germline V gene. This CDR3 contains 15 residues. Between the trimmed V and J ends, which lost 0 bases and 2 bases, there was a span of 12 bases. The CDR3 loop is CASSVGPGDTYEQYF. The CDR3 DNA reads TGTGCCAGCAGCGTAGGGCCGGGGGATACCTACGAGCAGTACTTC.

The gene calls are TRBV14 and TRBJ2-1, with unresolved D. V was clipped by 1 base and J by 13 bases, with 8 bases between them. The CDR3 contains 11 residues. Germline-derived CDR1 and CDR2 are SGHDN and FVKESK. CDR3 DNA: TGTGCCAGCAGCCAAGGGGCACTCCAGTTCTTC. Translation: CASSQGALQFF.

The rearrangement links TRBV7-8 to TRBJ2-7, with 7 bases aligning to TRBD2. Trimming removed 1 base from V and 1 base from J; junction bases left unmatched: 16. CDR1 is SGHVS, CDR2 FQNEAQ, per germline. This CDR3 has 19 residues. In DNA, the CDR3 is TGTGCCAGCAGCTTAGTTGGCGGGGGTGCCACCAAGTATTCCTACGAGCAGTACTTC. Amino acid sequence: CASSLVGGGATKYSYEQYF.

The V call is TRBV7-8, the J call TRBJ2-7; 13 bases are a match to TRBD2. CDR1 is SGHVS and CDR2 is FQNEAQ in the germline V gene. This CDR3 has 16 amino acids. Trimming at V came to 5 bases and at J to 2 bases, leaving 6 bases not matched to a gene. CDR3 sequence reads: CASSRGLAGDAYEQYF. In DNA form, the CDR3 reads TGTGCCAGCAGCCGTGGACTAGCGGGGGATGCCTACGAGCAGTACTTC. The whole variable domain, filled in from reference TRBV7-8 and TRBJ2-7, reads GAGVSQSPRYKVAKRGQDVALRCDPISGHVSLFWYQQALGQGPEFLTYFQNEAQLDKSGLPSDRFFAERPEGSVSTLKIQRTQQEDSAVYLCASSRGLAGDAYEQYFGPGTRLTVT.

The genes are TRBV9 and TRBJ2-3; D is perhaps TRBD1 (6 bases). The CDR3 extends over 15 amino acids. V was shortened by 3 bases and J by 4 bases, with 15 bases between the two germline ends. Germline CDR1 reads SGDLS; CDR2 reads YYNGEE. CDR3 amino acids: CASSGLGKGADTQYF. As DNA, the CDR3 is TGTGCCAGCAGCGGATTGGGGAAGGGGGCAGATACGCAGTATTTT.

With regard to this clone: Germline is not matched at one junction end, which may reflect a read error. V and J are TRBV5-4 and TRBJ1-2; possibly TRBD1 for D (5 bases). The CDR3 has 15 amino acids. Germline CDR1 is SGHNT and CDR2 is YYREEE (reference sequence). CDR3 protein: CASSWEGLPGHGYIF. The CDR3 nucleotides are TGTGCCAGCAGCTGGGAGGGGTTACCGGGGCATGGCTACATCTTC.

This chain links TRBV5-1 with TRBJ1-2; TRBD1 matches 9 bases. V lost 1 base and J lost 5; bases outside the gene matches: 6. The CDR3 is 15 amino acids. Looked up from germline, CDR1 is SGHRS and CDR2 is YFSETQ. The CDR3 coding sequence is TGCGCCAGCAGCTTGACGGGACAGGGCGGGTATGGCTACACCTTC. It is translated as CASSLTGQGGYGYTF.

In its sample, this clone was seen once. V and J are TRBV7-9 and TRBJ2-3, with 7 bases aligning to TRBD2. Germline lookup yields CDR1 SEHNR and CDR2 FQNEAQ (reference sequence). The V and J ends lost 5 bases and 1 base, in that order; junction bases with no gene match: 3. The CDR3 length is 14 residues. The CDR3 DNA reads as TGTGCCAGCAGCCCCCTAGCGGGCACAGATACGCAGTATTTT. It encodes CASSPLAGTDTQYF. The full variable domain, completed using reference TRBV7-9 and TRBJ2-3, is DTGVSQNPRHKITKRGQNVTFRCDPISEHNRLYWYRQTLGQGPEFLTYFQNEAQLEKSRLLSDRFSAERPKGSFSTLEIQRTEQGDSAMYLCASSPLAGTDTQYFGPGTRLTVL.

The CDR3 protein is CASSPFPDQPQHF. CDR3 coding DNA: TGTGCCAGCAGCCCTTTCCCAGATCAGCCCCAGCATTTT. The chain joins TRBV7-2 to TRBJ1-5; D uncertain. The CDR3 is 13 amino acids. V was shortened by 5 bases and J by 5 bases, with 10 bases between the two germline ends. From germline, CDR1 is SGHTA and CDR2 FQGNSA.

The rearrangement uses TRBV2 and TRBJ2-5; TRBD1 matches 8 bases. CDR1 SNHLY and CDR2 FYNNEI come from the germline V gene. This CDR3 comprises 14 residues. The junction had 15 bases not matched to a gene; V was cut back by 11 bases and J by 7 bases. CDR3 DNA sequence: TGTGCCTCCTACGGCTCCAGGGACAGGTTGACCCAGTACTTC. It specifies CASYGSRDRLTQYF. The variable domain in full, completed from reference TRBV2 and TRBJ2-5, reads EPEVTQTPSHQVTQMGQEVILRCVPISNHLYFYWYRQILGQKVEFLVSFYNNEISEKSEIFDDQFSVERPDGSNFTLKIRSTKLEDSAMYFCASYGSRDRLTQYFGPGTRLLVL.

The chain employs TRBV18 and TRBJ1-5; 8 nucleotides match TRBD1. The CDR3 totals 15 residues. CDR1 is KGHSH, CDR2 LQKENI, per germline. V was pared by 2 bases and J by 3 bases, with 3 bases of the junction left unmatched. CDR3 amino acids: CASSPWGQDNQPQHF. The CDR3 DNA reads TGTGCCAGCTCACCATGGGGACAGGACAATCAGCCCCAGCATTTT.

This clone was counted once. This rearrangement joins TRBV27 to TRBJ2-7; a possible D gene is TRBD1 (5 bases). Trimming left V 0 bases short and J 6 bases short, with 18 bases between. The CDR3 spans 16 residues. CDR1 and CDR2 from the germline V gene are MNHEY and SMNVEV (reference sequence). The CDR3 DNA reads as TGTGCCAGCAGTTTATCGATAGGGGCCGGAACCCGCGAGCAGTACTTC. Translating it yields CASSLSIGAGTREQYF.

The CDR3 bases are TGTGCCGCTGTTCGGAGCTCCTACGAGCAGTACTTC. Encoded protein: CAAVRSSYEQYF. The chain employs TRBV28 and TRBJ2-7; D is ambiguous. This CDR3 is built from 12 residues. Germline assignment: CDR1 MDHEN and CDR2 SYDVKM. Between the trimmed V and J ends, which lost 11 bases and 0 bases, there was a span of 11 bases. Together with reference TRBV28 and TRBJ2-7, the CDR3 gives the full variable domain: DVKVTQSSRYLVKRTGEKVFLECVQDMDHENMFWYRQDPGLGLRLIYFSYDVKMKEKGDIPEGYSVSREKKERFSLILESASTNQTSMYLCAAVRSSYEQYFGPGTRLTVT.

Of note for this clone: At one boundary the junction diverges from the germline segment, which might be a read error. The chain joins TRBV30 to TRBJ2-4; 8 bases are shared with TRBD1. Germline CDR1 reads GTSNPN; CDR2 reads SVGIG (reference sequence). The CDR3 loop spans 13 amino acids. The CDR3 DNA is TGTGCCTGGAGTGTAAATCCTCGGGACAGGACCTTCTTC. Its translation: CAWSVNPRDRTFF.

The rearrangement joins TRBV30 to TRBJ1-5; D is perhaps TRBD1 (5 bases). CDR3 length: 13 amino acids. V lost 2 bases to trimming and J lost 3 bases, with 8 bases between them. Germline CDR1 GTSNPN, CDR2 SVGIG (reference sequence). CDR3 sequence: CAWSSGHNQPQHF. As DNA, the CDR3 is TGTGCCTGGAGTTCAGGGCACAATCAGCCCCAGCATTTT.

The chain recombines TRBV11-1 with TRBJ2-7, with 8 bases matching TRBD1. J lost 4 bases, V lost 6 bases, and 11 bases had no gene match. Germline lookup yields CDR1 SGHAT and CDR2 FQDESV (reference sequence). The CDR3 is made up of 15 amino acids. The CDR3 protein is CASRDRENGLYEQYF. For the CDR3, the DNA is TGTGCCAGCAGGGACAGGGAAAATGGACTTTACGAGCAGTACTTC.

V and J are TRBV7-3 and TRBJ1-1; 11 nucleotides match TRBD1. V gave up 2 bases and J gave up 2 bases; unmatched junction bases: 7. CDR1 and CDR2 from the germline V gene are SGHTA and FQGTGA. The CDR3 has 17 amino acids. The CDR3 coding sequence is TGTGCCAGCAGCTTACTCGGACAGGGGGCATATAACACTGAAGCTTTCTTT. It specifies CASSLLGQGAYNTEAFF.

In DNA, the CDR3 is TGTGCCAGCAGCTTCTCCACTGAAGCTTTCTTT. Residues: CASSFSTEAFF. The rearrangement joins TRBV5-4 to TRBJ1-1; unclear D gene. Germline-derived CDR1 and CDR2 are SGHNT and YYREEE (reference sequence). The CDR3 has 11 residues. V was shortened by 2 bases and J by 4 bases, with 3 bases between the two germline ends.

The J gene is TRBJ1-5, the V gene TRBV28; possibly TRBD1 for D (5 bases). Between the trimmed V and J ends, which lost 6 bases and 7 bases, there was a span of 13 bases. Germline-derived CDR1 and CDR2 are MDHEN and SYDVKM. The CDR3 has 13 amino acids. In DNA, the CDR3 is TGTGCCAGCAGCCGACAGAATTCACAGCCCCAGCATTTT. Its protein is CASSRQNSQPQHF.

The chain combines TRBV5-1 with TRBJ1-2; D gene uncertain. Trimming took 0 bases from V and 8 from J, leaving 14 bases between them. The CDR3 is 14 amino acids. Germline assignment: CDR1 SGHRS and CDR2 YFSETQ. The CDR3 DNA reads TGCGCCAGCAGCTTGGTTGGATCTGCCGGGGGCTACACCTTC. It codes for CASSLVGSAGGYTF.

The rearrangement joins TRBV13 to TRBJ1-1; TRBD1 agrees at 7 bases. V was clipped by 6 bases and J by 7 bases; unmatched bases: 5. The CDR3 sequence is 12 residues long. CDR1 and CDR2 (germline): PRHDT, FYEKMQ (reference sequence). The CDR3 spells CASSRDRGEAFF. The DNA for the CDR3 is TGTGCCAGCAGTCGGGACAGAGGTGAAGCTTTCTTT.

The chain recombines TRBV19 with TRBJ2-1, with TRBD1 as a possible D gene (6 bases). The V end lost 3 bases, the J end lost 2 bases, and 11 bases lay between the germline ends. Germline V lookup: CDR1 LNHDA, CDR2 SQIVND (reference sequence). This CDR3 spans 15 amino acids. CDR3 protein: CASSISTGTYNEQFF. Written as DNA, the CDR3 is TGTGCCAGTAGTATCAGTACAGGGACCTACAATGAGCAGTTCTTC.

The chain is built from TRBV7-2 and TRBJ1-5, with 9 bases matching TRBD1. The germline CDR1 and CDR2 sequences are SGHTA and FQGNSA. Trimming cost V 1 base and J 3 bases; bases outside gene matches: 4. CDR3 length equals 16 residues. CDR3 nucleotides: TGTGCCAGCAGCTTAGTGGGACAGGGAATCAATCAGCCCCAGCATTTT. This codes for CASSLVGQGINQPQHF.

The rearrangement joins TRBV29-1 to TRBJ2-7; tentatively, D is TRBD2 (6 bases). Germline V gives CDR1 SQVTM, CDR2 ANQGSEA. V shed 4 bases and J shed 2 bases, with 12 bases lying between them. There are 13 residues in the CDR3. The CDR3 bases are TGCAGCGTTGTCGGCGGGGAGACCTACGAGCAGTACTTC. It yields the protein CSVVGGETYEQYF.

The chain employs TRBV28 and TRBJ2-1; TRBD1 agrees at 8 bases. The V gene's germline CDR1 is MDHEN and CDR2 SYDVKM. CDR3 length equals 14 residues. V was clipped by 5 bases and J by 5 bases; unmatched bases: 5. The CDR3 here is CASSRQGMHNEQFF. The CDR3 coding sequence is TGTGCCAGCAGTCGACAGGGGATGCACAATGAGCAGTTCTTC.

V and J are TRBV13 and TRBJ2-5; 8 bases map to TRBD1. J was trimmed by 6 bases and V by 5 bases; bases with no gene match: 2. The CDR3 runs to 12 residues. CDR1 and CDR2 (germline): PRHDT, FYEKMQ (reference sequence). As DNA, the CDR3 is TGTGCCAGCAGCCGGACAGGGCAGACCCAGTACTTC. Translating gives CASSRTGQTQYF.

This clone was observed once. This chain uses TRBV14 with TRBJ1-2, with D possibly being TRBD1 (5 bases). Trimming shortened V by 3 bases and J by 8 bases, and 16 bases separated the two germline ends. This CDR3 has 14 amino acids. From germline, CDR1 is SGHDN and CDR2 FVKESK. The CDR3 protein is CASSQNTGLGGYTF. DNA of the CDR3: TGTGCCAGCAGCCAGAATACGGGACTCGGCGGCTACACCTTC.

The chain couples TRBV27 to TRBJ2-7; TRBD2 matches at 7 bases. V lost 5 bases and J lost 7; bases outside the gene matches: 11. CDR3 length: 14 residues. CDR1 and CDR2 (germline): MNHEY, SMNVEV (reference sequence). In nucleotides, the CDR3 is TGTGCCAGCAGTCCAGCGGGATCAGGGTGGGAGCAGTACTTC. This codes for CASSPAGSGWEQYF.

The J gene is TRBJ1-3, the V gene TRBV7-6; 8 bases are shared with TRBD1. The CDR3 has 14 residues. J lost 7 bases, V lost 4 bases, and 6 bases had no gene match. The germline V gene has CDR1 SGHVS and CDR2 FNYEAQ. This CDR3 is CASSSSDRGNTIYF. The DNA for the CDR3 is TGTGCCAGCAGCTCAAGTGACAGGGGCAACACCATATATTTT.

The CDR3 nucleotides are TGTGCCAGCAGCCAAGTGGGGGTGGGGGGGAGGCAAGAGACCCAGTACTTC. This codes for CASSQVGVGGRQETQYF. V is TRBV4-2 and J is TRBJ2-5; 7 bases align to TRBD2. CDR1 and CDR2 from the germline V gene are LGHNA and YNFKEQ. Germline trimming cut 1 base from V and 2 bases from J; bases unmatched to any gene: 10. The CDR3 length is 17 residues.